This TCR beta chain was captured in a study of graft-versus-host responses after intestinal transplantation. Overall study: Each recipient received a multivisceral, liver-intestinal, or isolated intestinal graft.

Study-level findings and limits: GvH clones turned up in recipient marrow; some had shown up first in ileum or blood. High graft-versus-host to host-versus-graft T cell clonal ratios marked allografts of patients with graft-donor macrochimerism.

Trimming cost V 5 bases and J 9 bases; bases outside gene matches: 3. Looked up from germline, CDR1 is LNHDA and CDR2 is SQIVND (reference sequence). The CDR3 extends over 13 amino acids. Using immunoSEQ multiplex PCR, the repertoire was profiled, and TCRdb retains in-frame clones only, with some absent. The sample contains 89,000 or so clones, 80% to 85% of which appear only once. Notes on this clone: What it binds is not known.

The genes are TRBV19 and TRBJ2-1; 11 bases are shared with TRBD1. The source was unstimulated CD4+ T cells sorted from spleen or lymph node cells, collected before intestinal transplant. This clonotype originated in a human donor who received an intestinal transplant. The CDR3 loop is CASSGQGAGEQFF. CDR3 DNA: TGTGCCAGTAGTGGACAGGGGGCGGGTGAGCAGTTCTTC.